This record looks at one T cell receptor (beta chain) sequence and its context. The antigen is undetermined. This sample was included in a study of radiotherapy plus CTLA-4 blockade in lung cancer. General study points: Response was reportedly best predicted by early blood T cell clone dynamics, with interferon-beta.

Looked up from germline, CDR1 is SGHRS and CDR2 is YFSETQ. The CDR3 is made up of 15 amino acids. The J segment lost 4 bases and the V segment lost 4 bases, leaving 8 bases of the junction unmatched. Generated by immunoSEQ multiplex PCR, the TCRdb table keeps only in-frame clones and is missing some. The sample includes roughly 90,000 clones, approximately 82% of them seen just once. Chemo-refractory metastatic non-small-cell lung cancer patients received focal radiation with ipilimumab CTLA-4 blockade. This clonotype was obtained from a human donor with non-small cell lung cancer that progressed on radiotherapy plus ipilimumab. The starting material was peripheral blood, obtained from a patient treated with radiotherapy plus ipilimumab. The V gene is TRBV5-1, the J gene TRBJ2-1, with TRBD2 identical over 7 bases. Here the CDR3 DNA reads TGCGCCAGCAGCGGCGGGGGTAGCGCTTACAATGAGCAGTTCTTC. Protein product: CASSGGGSAYNEQFF.